This T cell receptor beta chain was recorded in a study of long-term antiretroviral therapy in people with HIV. An immunoSEQ assay, version v3.0, was performed at survey level. TCRdb's copy holds only in-frame clones and misses some; the assay was immunoSEQ multiplex PCR. Here the sample spans around 33,000 clones, 83% being singletons. The CDR3 loop spans 12 amino acids. The source was unsorted PBMCs, collected 0.4 years before starting antiretroviral therapy. The chain joins TRBV21-1 to TRBJ2-1. TRBV21-1 represents a pseudogene. The TCR comes from a man aged 18 to 29 with HIV. CDR3 sequence reads: CASSKVVERQFF. DNA of the CDR3: TGTGCCAGCAGCAAAGTGGTCGAACGGCAGTTCTTC.